This entry is about one TCR beta chain. Antigen: not known. These data belong to a study of radiation and T cells in renal cell carcinoma. Overall study findings and caveats: Top tumor clonotypes rose in blood 2 weeks post-radiation, then contracted.

Time point of the sample: blood 2 weeks post-SBRT. Regarding treatment: 15 Gy SBRT to primary tumor, nephrectomy 4 weeks later. TCRdb's copy holds only in-frame clones and misses some; the assay was immunoSEQ multiplex PCR. The table shows tens of thousands of clones, with 75% to 85% occurring only once. The germline gives CDR1 SNHLY, CDR2 FYNNEI. Trimming took off 8 bases at V and 6 bases at J, with 17 bases between the two ends. This CDR3 region has 14 residues. The sample consisted of blood, taken from a patient whose treatment included radiotherapy and nephrectomy. This clonotype was obtained from a woman between 65 and 79 years old with renal cell carcinoma. The chain couples TRBV2 to TRBJ2-1; D could derive from TRBD1 or TRBD2 (5 bases each). CDR3 bases: TGTGCCAGCGTATTCCTAGGGACCGGCAATGAGCAGTTCTTC. Translating gives CASVFLGTGNEQFF.